This TCR beta chain was recovered during a study of T cell responses to AZD1222 COVID-19 vaccine. Comment on this clone: The antigen is unknown.

General study results and limits: An increase in Spike-specific TCR breadth and depth was observed after two AZD1222 doses.

The V gene lost 0 bases and the J gene lost 2 bases, with 12 bases spanning the gap. The CDR3 spans 15 residues. CDR1 is GTSNPN and CDR2 is SVGIG in the germline V gene (reference sequence). Assay used: immunoSEQ multiplex PCR; TCRdb lists only in-frame clones, some missing. The table lists around 89,000 clones, 75% to 90% of them singletons. This receptor was identified in an adult who received the AZD1222 COVID-19 vaccine. Sequenced material: peripheral blood, taken 28 days after the second AZD1222 dose. The chain is built from TRBV30 and TRBJ2-3, with D perhaps TRBD1 (5 bases). In nucleotides, the CDR3 is TGTGCCTGGAGTGTCCGCGTACAGGCCACAGATACGCAGTATTTT. As protein: CAWSVRVQATDTQYF.